Listed below are T cell receptor beta chains from one sample, sequenced in a study of blood T cells in healthy people across ages. TCRdb passed the 5' RACE reads through MiXCR, listing each CDR3 protein once. Of 1 million or so distinct CDR3 sequences in the sample, 25% were seen once. The sample was also reused in another study, on T cells of mothers and their children.

The sequenced material came from blood. The receptors shown here come from a girl aged 2-10 years in good health. Each CDR3 is given with its conserved first and last residue. D genes are given only for firm matches. Some rows mark clone size as missing; the rest say once, few, many or name a class of expanded clone.

DNA | CDR3 | J | V | D | size
TGTTCCAGCAGCCGACGGATCAGCTACTCCAACTGGACTAATGAAAAACTGTTTTTT | CSSSRRISYSNWTNEKLFF | TRBJ1-4 | TRBV7-9 | . | few
TGTGCCAGCAGCTTACAGGGTTCGCTGGCTGAAGCTTTCTTT | CASSLQGSLAEAFF | TRBJ1-1 | TRBV13 | . | .
TGTGCCAGCAGTGATATCGGACAGGAATTTCTCGAGCAGTACTTC | CASSDIGQEFLEQYF | TRBJ2-7 | TRBV12-3/TRBV12-4 | TRBD1 | .
TGTGCCAGCAGTGGTAGCGGGGGGGCGTTCCGTAGCACGGATACGCAGTATTTT | CASSGSGGAFRSTDTQYF | TRBJ2-3 | TRBV13 | TRBD2 | once
TGTGCCAGCAGCTTAGAAGGAGGGGTAGGTAATTCACCCCTCCACTTT | CASSLEGGVGNSPLHF | TRBJ1-6 | TRBV7-9 | . | few
TGTGCCAGCAGCTCGGGATTTTTGAGCACAGATACGCAGTATTTT | CASSSGFLSTDTQYF | TRBJ2-3 | TRBV7-9 | . | few
TGTGCCATCAGTGAGGGGTTCACAGATACGCAGTATTTT | CAISEGFTDTQYF | TRBJ2-3 | TRBV10-3 | . | .
TGTGCCAGCAGTCCGTCGAGGACAGTCCTTGAAGCTTTCTTT | CASSPSRTVLEAFF | TRBJ1-1 | TRBV12-3/TRBV12-4 | . | .
TGTGCCACCAGTGATACCGCAGGGGGAGCCCACTACGAGCAGTACTTC | CATSDTAGGAHYEQYF | TRBJ2-7 | TRBV24-1 | TRBD1 | .
TGTGCCAGCAGTTTATCCCCCAGAGAAAAACTGTTTTTT | CASSLSPREKLFF | TRBJ1-4 | TRBV12-3/TRBV12-4 | . | .
TGTGCCACCGGGTGGGGGGAAGATACGCAGTATTTT | CATGWGEDTQYF | TRBJ2-3 | TRBV15 | . | few
TGCAGTGCTAGAGATAGTGGCCTAGAGACCCAGTACTTC | CSARDSGLETQYF | TRBJ2-5 | TRBV20-1 | . | .
TGCGCCAGCAGCCAAGATGTAATGGCGGTGCAGTACTTC | CASSQDVMAVQYF | TRBJ2-7 | TRBV4-3 | . | few